This passage covers 14 T cell receptor beta chains from one sample sequenced in a study of immune characterization of retroperitoneal liposarcoma. TCRdb passed the PCR reads through MiXCR, listing each CDR3 protein once. Here the sample spans roughly 9,300 distinct CDR3 sequences, 37% being singletons. The sample comprised tumor tissue. Source of these receptors: a male donor with retroperitoneal liposarcoma.

This clonotype came up many times. This rearrangement joins TRBV4-3 to TRBJ2-1, with D tentatively TRBD2 (5 bases). The J call may be faulty, since TRBJ2-7 better matches the DNA end. Per the germline V gene, CDR1 is LGHNA and CDR2 is YSLEER. The CDR3 length is 16 residues. The CDR3 DNA reads TGCGCCAGCAGCCAAGAAGCGGTAGGACCTCTCTACGAGCAGTACTTC. Its translation is CASSQEAVGPLYEQYF.

This chain joins TRBV7-2 and TRBJ2-7; 11 bases match TRBD2. The CDR3 runs 15 residues. Unmatched junction bases numbered 3, after V lost 3 bases and J lost 2 bases. The germline V gene encodes CDR1 SGHTA and CDR2 FQGNSA. The CDR3 nucleotides read TGTGCCAGCAGCTTTACTAGCGGGGGAACCTACGAGCAGTACTTC. Translating gives CASSFTSGGTYEQYF. The full variable domain, in which reference TRBV7-2 and TRBJ2-7 provide the parts outside the CDR3, is GAGVSQSPSNKVTEKGKDVELRCDPISGHTALYWYRQSLGQGLEFLIYFQGNSAPDKSGLPSDRFSAERTGGSVSTLTIQRTQQEDSAVYLCASSFTSGGTYEQYFGPGTRLTVT.

The chain links TRBV6-1 to TRBJ1-5; 7 bases are shared with TRBD1. CDR1 MNHNS and CDR2 SASEGT come from the germline V gene. The V gene end was trimmed by 5 bases and the J gene end by 5 bases; junction bases not matched to a gene: 9. CDR3 length equals 15 residues. The CDR3 coding sequence is TGTGCCAGCAGTATCAACAGGGGCGGAGATCAGCCCCAGCATTTT. Encoded protein: CASSINRGGDQPQHF.

The chain couples TRBV27 to TRBJ2-5, with D possibly being TRBD1 (6 bases). The J call may be in error: the DNA end matches TRBJ2-7 better. The V gene's germline CDR1 is MNHEY and CDR2 SMNVEV (reference sequence). The CDR3 covers 14 residues. CDR3 nucleotides: TGTGCCAGCAGCCAGACAGGCAGCTCCTACGAGCAGTACTTC. Its protein is CASSQTGSSYEQYF.

To note about this clonotype: The conserved final phenylalanine or tryptophan is absent from the CDR3, which likely points to a read error. The DNA is left out, because the CDR3 cannot be placed on it with certainty; the CDR3 is given as TCRdb lists it. This chain joins TRBV11-2 and TRBJ2-6; TRBD2, as called in the table, went unchecked against the DNA. CDR1 SGHAT and CDR2 FQNNGV come from the germline V gene. With termini counted, the CDR3 has 19 amino acids. CDR3 residues: CASSLVLLAGGGNEQFFGA.

The chain has TRBV6-1 and TRBJ2-1; D remains ambiguous. Trimming left V 5 bases short and J 13 bases short, with 15 bases between. This CDR3 is built from 12 residues. In germline, CDR1 is MNHNS, CDR2 SASEGT. The CDR3 coding sequence is TGTGCCAGCAGTCTCTATCAAGAGACCCAGTTCTTC. As protein: CASSLYQETQFF.

On this clonotype: The CDR3 carries no conserved terminal phenylalanine or tryptophan, so it likely arises from a read error. The limits of the CDR3 on the DNA are not certain, so only TCRdb's listed CDR3 is given. The genes are TRBV7-2 and TRBJ2-1; no check of the table's D call, TRBD2, against the DNA was made. The CDR3 region is 16 residues in length, termini included. Germline V gives CDR1 SGHTA, CDR2 FQGNSA. CDR3 protein: CASSSKRGDTYNEQCL.

This clonotype was picked up a small number of times. This chain links TRBV11-3 with TRBJ2-1, with D hard to call. The J call is in doubt because the DNA end fits TRBJ2-7 better. The CDR3 covers 12 residues. Germline V gives CDR1 SGHNT, CDR2 YENEEA. CDR3 protein: CASSLVQYEQYF. CDR3 sequence (DNA): TGTGCCAGCAGCTTAGTTCAATACGAGCAGTACTTC.

This clonotype appeared many times. This chain connects TRBV6-1 to TRBJ2-1; 8 bases agree with TRBD2. The J segment lost 3 bases and the V segment lost 8 bases, leaving 9 bases of the junction unmatched. The germline CDR1 and CDR2 sequences are MNHNS and SASEGT. The CDR3 spans 15 residues. The CDR3 is CASRAGLVLYNEQFF. CDR3 bases: TGTGCCAGCCGGGCGGGACTAGTCCTCTACAATGAGCAGTTCTTC.

The rearrangement uses TRBV6-6 and TRBJ2-5; 7 bases fit TRBD1. The length of the CDR3 is 16 residues. The V and J ends lost 0 bases and 6 bases, in that order; junction bases with no gene match: 10. Per germline, CDR1 MNHNY and CDR2 SVGAGI (reference sequence). The CDR3 reads CASSYSRMAGGKTQYF. CDR3 nucleotides: TGTGCCAGCAGTTACTCTAGGATGGCAGGGGGAAAGACCCAGTACTTC.

The CDR3 protein is CASSEDRAGTQYF. CDR3 nucleotides: TGCGCCAGCAGTGAAGACCGGGCGGGGACCCAGTACTTC. This sequence joins TRBV10-1 and TRBJ2-1; tentatively, D is TRBD2 (5 bases). Near its end, the DNA agrees better with TRBJ2-5, so the J call may be wrong. Germline V CDR1 and CDR2: WNHNN, SYGVQD (reference sequence). This CDR3 region has 13 residues.

The rearrangement uses TRBV6-8 and TRBJ2-7, with a tentative D call TRBD1 (6 bases). CDR3 length: 12 amino acids. Germline values: CDR1 MNHGY, CDR2 SAAAGT. Trimming took 9 bases from V and 2 from J, leaving 11 bases between them. CDR3 protein: CASGQQPYEQYF. In nucleotides, the CDR3 is TGTGCCAGTGGACAGCAACCCTACGAGCAGTACTTC.

This clonotype is medium-sized (0.01 to 0.1%) in the sample. The chain has TRBV7-6 and TRBJ2-1; D gene ambiguous. The DNA matches TRBJ2-7 better at its end, which makes the J call doubtful. Germline V gene data show CDR1 as SGHVS and CDR2 as FNYEAQ. The CDR3 extends over 15 amino acids. As DNA, the CDR3 is TGTGCCAGCAGCTTAACACGGCTTCCATACAATGAGCAGTACTTC. Its translation: CASSLTRLPYNEQYF.

The chain couples TRBV27 to TRBJ2-5; a weak D match, TRBD1 (5 bases). This CDR3 is built from 13 residues. The ends were cut back, 6 bases at V and 1 base at J, with 9 bases in the middle. Germline-derived CDR1 and CDR2 are MNHEY and SMNVEV (reference sequence). This CDR3 reads CASRQGGQETQYF. DNA of the CDR3: TGTGCCAGCAGGCAGGGTGGCCAAGAGACCCAGTACTTC.